This T cell receptor (beta chain) is from a study of T-cell memory formation after mild COVID-19. One entry per CDR3 protein, called by TCRdb with MiXCR from the 5' RACE reads. Of roughly 110,000 distinct CDR3 sequences in the sample, about an eighth were seen once. This CDR3 has 12 residues. CDR1 and CDR2 from the germline V gene are MNHEY and SVGEGT. The V segment lost 6 bases and the J segment 8 bases; nucleotides outside the gene matches: 4. This sequence was found in a man aged 18 to 29 who had mild COVID-19 (a few samples of this study predate the infection). Cell type and time point are not known. The chain has TRBV6-2 or TRBV6-3 and TRBJ2-1; 7 bases map to TRBD1. The sample was PBMCs or a T cell subset sorted from them (not recorded which). CDR3 sequence reads: CASSRGIDEQFF. The CDR3 nucleotides are TGTGCCAGCAGCAGGGGGATCGATGAGCAGTTCTTC.